This is a list of T cell receptor beta chains from one sample in a study of blood T cell repertoires in COVID-19. Data came from immunoSEQ multiplex PCR; TCRdb stores just in-frame clones and leaves some out. Here the sample spans some 100,000 clones, roughly 86% being singletons. Sequences were obtained from peripheral blood. The receptors here all came from a man aged 50-59 years with acute or convalescent COVID-19. Each CDR3 is given with its conserved first and last residue. The D gene is left open where the match is weak. The listing skips clone size in some rows; elsewhere it reads once, few, many or a size class.

CSGLRGQKTYNEQFF,TGCAGCGGGCTGCGGGGGCAGAAGACCTACAATGAGCAGTTCTTC,TRBV29-1,15,NA,TRBJ2-1,NA
CASTSGSVVETQYF,TGCGCCAGCACTAGCGGGAGCGTGGTAGAGACCCAGTACTTC,TRBV5-1,14,TRBD2,TRBJ2-5,NA
CASSELISLLTGIYQETQYF,TGTGCCAGCAGTGAACTTATCTCCCTTCTGACAGGCATTTACCAAGAGACCCAGTACTTC,TRBV6-1,20,NA,TRBJ2-5,once
CASRSGTTQYF,TGTGCCAGCCGGTCCGGGACTACCCAGTACTTC,TRBV6-5,11,NA,TRBJ2-5,NA
CASSPGQGTPEQYF,TGTGCCAGCAGTCCCGGACAGGGTACACCCGAGCAGTACTTC,TRBV27,14,TRBD1,TRBJ2-7,NA
CASGGPGTPKNEQYF,TGTGCCAGCGGGGGCCCCGGGACACCGAAAAACGAGCAGTACTTC,TRBV6-5,15,NA,TRBJ2-7,NA
CASSYTGLSNYGYTF,TGTGCCAGCAGTTACACAGGGTTATCTAACTATGGCTACACCTTC,TRBV27,15,NA,TRBJ1-2,NA
CASSSTGISEAFF,TGTGCCAGCAGCTCAACAGGGATATCTGAAGCTTTCTTT,TRBV11-3,13,NA,TRBJ1-1,NA
CASSTGSVNSPLHF,TGCGCCAGCAGCACCGGGAGCGTCAATTCACCCCTCCACTTT,TRBV5-1,14,NA,TRBJ1-6,few
CASSRSGGTEAFF,TGTGCCAGCAGCCGGTCAGGGGGCACTGAAGCTTTCTTT,TRBV7-6,13,TRBD1,TRBJ1-1,NA
CASSRTRAEGTEAFF,TGTGCCAGCAGTCGTACGCGGGCGGAGGGCACTGAAGCTTTCTTT,TRBV11-2,15,NA,TRBJ1-1,once
CASSPTGREAFF,TGTGCCAGCTCCCCGACAGGGCGTGAAGCTTTCTTT,TRBV18,12,TRBD1,TRBJ1-1,medium-sized
CSVERNTEAFF,TGCAGCGTCGAGAGGAACACTGAAGCTTTCTTT,TRBV29-1,11,NA,TRBJ1-1,NA
CASSIQTLNNEQFF,TGTGCCAGTAGTATACAAACTCTAAACAATGAGCAGTTCTTC,TRBV19,14,NA,TRBJ2-1,NA
CASKGAGYQPQHF,TGTGCCAGCAAAGGGGCAGGGTATCAGCCCCAGCATTTT,TRBV6-5,13,NA,TRBJ1-5,NA
CASSLGLVSDTQYF,TGTGCCAGCAGCCTAGGACTAGTCTCAGATACGCAGTATTTT,TRBV7-6,14,TRBD2,TRBJ2-3,NA
CSASRGSGGGETQYF,TGCAGTGCTAGTCGAGGGTCCGGCGGTGGAGAGACCCAGTACTTC,TRBV20-1,15,NA,TRBJ2-5,NA
CASSQEGTNRGNTEAFF,TGCGCCAGCAGCCAAGAGGGCACCAACAGGGGGAACACTGAAGCTTTCTTT,TRBV4-1,17,TRBD1,TRBJ1-1,once
CASSSLRRLANFPGELFF,TGTGCCAGCAGCTCCCTCCGGCGACTAGCGAATTTCCCCGGGGAGCTGTTTTTT,TRBV7-9,18,TRBD2,TRBJ2-2,NA
CASSRLSRSYNEQFF,TGTGCCAGCAGCCGTCTATCTCGCTCCTACAATGAGCAGTTCTTC,TRBV11-2,15,NA,TRBJ2-1,NA
CASSYSSGLSQPQHF,TGTGCCAGCAGTTACTCGAGTGGGCTAAGTCAGCCCCAGCATTTT,TRBV6-5,15,NA,TRBJ1-5,NA
CASTGEAGTPNGYTF,TGTGCCAGCACGGGGGAGGCTGGTACCCCAAATGGCTACACCTTC,TRBV2,15,NA,TRBJ1-2,NA
CASMRTGGNNEQFF,TGTGCCAGCATGAGGACAGGGGGGAACAATGAGCAGTTCTTC,TRBV5-5,14,TRBD1,TRBJ2-1,NA
CASSVQGVYNSPLHF,TGTGCCAGCAGCGTCCAGGGCGTGTATAATTCACCCCTCCACTTT,TRBV9,15,NA,TRBJ1-6,NA
CASSLQGLAINEQFF,TGCGCCAGCAGCCTACAAGGACTAGCAATCAATGAGCAGTTCTTC,TRBV4-1,15,TRBD2,TRBJ2-1,NA
CASSDQGTSYNEQFF,TGCGCCAGCAGCGATCAGGGAACCTCCTACAATGAGCAGTTCTTC,TRBV5-1,15,NA,TRBJ2-1,NA
CASTRDYKSYEQYF,TGTGCCAGCACCAGGGACTATAAGAGTTACGAGCAGTACTTC,TRBV6-6,14,TRBD2,TRBJ2-7,once
CASSSGHQETQYF,TGTGCCAGCTCTAGCGGCCACCAAGAGACCCAGTACTTC,TRBV6-5,13,TRBD2,TRBJ2-5,NA
CASAFASGFGGELFF,TGTGCCAGCGCTTTTGCTAGCGGGTTCGGCGGGGAGCTGTTTTTT,TRBV7-9,15,TRBD2,TRBJ2-2,medium-sized
CASGVTERGEKLFF,TGTGCTAGTGGCGTGACAGAGAGGGGGGAAAAACTGTTTTTT,TRBV12-5,14,NA,TRBJ1-4,NA
CASSEALLGRTSGIETQYF,TGTGCCAGCAGTGAAGCCCTCCTCGGGAGGACTAGCGGGATTGAGACCCAGTACTTC,TRBV2,19,TRBD2,TRBJ2-5,NA
CASSLQAGRVVNEQFF,TGTGCCAGCAGCTTACAGGCGGGTAGGGTCGTCAATGAGCAGTTCTTC,TRBV7-3,16,NA,TRBJ2-1,NA
CASAAGETQYF,TGTGCCAGTGCCGCAGGCGAGACCCAGTACTTC,TRBV19,11,NA,TRBJ2-5,NA
CASSSRDSQETQYF,TGTGCCAGCAGCTCTCGGGACAGCCAAGAGACCCAGTACTTC,TRBV7-2,14,TRBD1,TRBJ2-5,NA
CASSHDRRGSYEQYF,TGTGCCAGTAGTCATGACCGCCGCGGCTCCTACGAGCAGTACTTC,TRBV19,15,NA,TRBJ2-7,NA
CASSLEGAGAYGYTF,TGTGCCAGCAGCTTGGAGGGGGCAGGGGCCTATGGCTACACCTTC,TRBV5-4,15,TRBD1,TRBJ1-2,NA
CAISAGAGQIYEQYF,TGTGCCATCAGTGCGGGGGCGGGACAGATCTACGAGCAGTACTTC,TRBV10-3,15,NA,TRBJ2-7,NA
CASSLSSGRAGRNIQYF,TGTGCCAGCAGCTTGTCTAGCGGGAGGGCAGGTAGAAACATTCAGTACTTC,TRBV5-6,17,TRBD2,TRBJ2-4,NA
CASSNTGGSAGELFF,TGTGCCAGCAGCAACACAGGGGGCTCCGCCGGGGAGCTGTTTTTT,TRBV11-2,15,TRBD1,TRBJ2-2,few
CSVEDRGGGTQPQHF,TGCAGCGTTGAAGATAGGGGCGGGGGGACTCAGCCCCAGCATTTT,TRBV29-1,15,NA,TRBJ1-5,NA
CASSLVKGSGYTF,TGTGCCAGCAGCTTAGTGAAGGGGTCTGGCTACACCTTC,TRBV7-9,13,NA,TRBJ1-2,NA
CASSLGATLRPQETQYF,TGCGCCAGCAGCTTGGGGGCTACTTTGCGTCCCCAAGAGACCCAGTACTTC,TRBV5-1,17,NA,TRBJ2-5,NA
CASRRDRQFSEQYF,TGTGCCAGCAGGCGGGACAGGCAATTCTCCGAGCAGTACTTC,TRBV2,14,TRBD1,TRBJ2-7,NA
CASSLAKETQYF,TGCGCCAGCAGCTTGGCCAAAGAGACCCAGTACTTC,TRBV5-1,12,NA,TRBJ2-5,NA
CASRPDINEQFF,TGTGCCAGCAGACCCGACATCAATGAGCAGTTCTTC,TRBV6-5,12,NA,TRBJ2-1,NA
CASSSRLGGRVNNEQFF,TGTGCCAGCAGCTCTAGGCTTGGCGGGAGGGTCAACAATGAGCAGTTCTTC,TRBV11-3,17,TRBD2,TRBJ2-1,NA
CASSPHRTGDNQPQHF,TGTGCCAGCAGCCCACATCGGACAGGGGATAATCAGCCCCAGCATTTT,TRBV6-2/TRBV6-3,16,TRBD1,TRBJ1-5,NA
CASSPRRGEQYF,TGTGCCAGCTCACCAAGAAGGGGCGAGCAGTACTTC,TRBV18,12,NA,TRBJ2-7,few
CASSTRGRETQYF,TGTGCCAGCAGCACCCGCGGGAGGGAGACCCAGTACTTC,TRBV7-2,13,TRBD2,TRBJ2-5,NA
CASSPRSDTQYF,TGTGCCAGCAGCCCCAGGTCAGATACGCAGTATTTT,TRBV5-8,12,NA,TRBJ2-3,NA
CASSAGQETQYF,TGCGCCAGCAGTGCCGGCCAAGAGACCCAGTACTTC,TRBV10-1,12,NA,TRBJ2-5,NA
CASSLAARLAANNEQFF,TGTGCCAGCAGCTTAGCGGCAAGACTAGCGGCTAACAATGAGCAGTTCTTC,TRBV7-6,17,TRBD2,TRBJ2-1,NA